The T cell receptor (beta chain) described here comes from a study of PD-L1 blockade in urothelial cancer (dated by TCRdb to between 2016 and 2019). Concerning the study at large: All patients started therapy in the mid-2010s and received atezolizumab 1,200 mg intravenously every 3 weeks. About 85% of the roughly 29 patients were males with bladder-origin urothelial cancer, and 18 of 29 reported a prior smoking history. Patients had an ECOG performance status of 0 or 1 and had received between 0 and 3 prior chemotherapy regimens. Blood samples were analyzed 3 weeks after the start of treatment (second dose) and 6 weeks after the start of treatment. Blood samples yielded a median of roughly 150,000 T cells and roughly 83,000 unique TCRs, with median clonality 0.080. An exploratory multi-omic analysis was conducted of the somatic, immune and clinical correlates of response to PD-L1 blockade with atezolizumab in urothelial cancer. Pretreatment tumor samples and matched peripheral blood, collected serially before and after atezolizumab treatment, underwent TCR sequencing. Durable clinical benefit was defined as progression-free survival longer than 6 months, and TCR features were also tested against progression-free and overall survival. In the same patients, pretreatment tumors underwent whole exome sequencing and RNA sequencing in addition to TCR sequencing. Some ten patients reached durable clinical benefit, while some 20 patients did not. Over 28 patients had pretreatment blood TCR-seq, about 25 had at least one posttreatment blood collection, and about 25 had tumor TCR-seq. General findings and caveats noted by the study authors: A pretreatment peripheral blood TCR clonality below the median was linked to improved progression-free and overall survival. Small sample size (n ≈ 28) and many exploratory analyses mean the results are intended to be hypothesis-generating. Greater expansion of tumor-associated TCR clones in peripheral blood 3 weeks after the start of treatment was observed in patients with durable benefit (n of about 20, p = 0.022).

Synthetic TCR analog templates were spiked into each PCR so that absolute template abundance could be estimated from read counts. The immunoSEQ assay was used to amplify TCRbeta CDR3 regions from genomic DNA with bias-controlled V and J gene primers. Sequencing of rearranged TCRbeta segments was done at approximately 20X coverage. For the original study's pipeline: Clustering was used to correct sequencing errors, and CDR3s were annotated against IMGT to assign V, D and J genes. Downstream analyses used only productive TCRbeta rearrangements and left out out-of-frame or stop-codon sequences. To compute clonality, Shannon entropy was normalized by the log of the number of unique productive sequences and then subtracted from one. Clones differing between time points or between blood and tumor were identified by Fisher's exact test with Benjamini-Hochberg correction at adjusted p below 0.01. The immuneACCESS repertoire file appears here via TCRdb, limited to in-frame rearrangements. These files lack a portion of the clones; in checked studies, under half of the deficit traces to unresolved V genes, and the cause of the others is not known. The V and J calls and clone size come from that table; D and trimming were worked out from the DNA. In this sample the table shows about 85,000 clones, over 75% of which occur a single time. Approximately 15% of the sample comes from the top ten.

This clone has just a few counts. Its antigen target is currently unknown. Qualities for individual bases were not recorded, and no much larger clone is one base off. The meaning of the sample's time point label: pretreatment peripheral blood. The cohort comprised about 30 patients with locally advanced or metastatic urothelial carcinoma treated at Memorial Sloan Kettering on a trial protocol. Peripheral blood mononuclear cells were collected pretreatment and during treatment, with between 1 and 8 total time points obtained per patient. The Qiagen DNeasy Blood extraction kit was used to purify genomic DNA from total PBMCs and tumor samples. Collected pretreatment and during treatment, PBMCs were isolated and stored as previously described. The TCR comes from a man between 60 and 70 years old with urothelial cancer. The sequencing here drew on PBMCs, taken around atezolizumab (anti-PD-L1) treatment.

At the DNA level, the sequence is TGTGCCAGCAGCCCGACACGTCGCTACAATGAGCAGTTCTTC. Its translation is CASSPTRRYNEQFF. The chain uses TRBV7-9 and TRBJ2-1, with an unclear D gene assignment. Taken from the germline V gene (reference sequence), the CDR1 and CDR2 loops are SEHNR and FQNEAQ. The germline ends are 11 bases apart after V is trimmed by 5 bases and J by 3 bases. Its CDR3 holds 14 amino acids, cysteine through phenylalanine. The read is trimmed to its CDR3 DNA, 42 bases read in frame from base 1.